This TCR beta chain was recorded in a study of T cells after yellow fever vaccination. MiXCR was run by TCRdb on the 5' RACE reads, yielding one entry per CDR3 protein. Of some 600,000 distinct CDR3 sequences in the sample, 9% to 15% were seen once. This CDR3 contains 15 residues. With V trimmed by 6 bases and J by 4 bases, 12 bases remained unmatched. Per germline, CDR1 SGHNT and CDR2 YYREEE (reference sequence). The material sequenced was PBMCs, taken on the day of the yellow fever booster vaccination. This clonotype was obtained from a man younger than 45 who received the YFV17D yellow fever vaccine. The V call is TRBV5-4, the J call TRBJ1-1; TRBD1 agrees at 7 bases. CDR3 residues: CASTPGGVQSTEAFF. The CDR3 nucleotides read TGTGCCAGCACACCAGGGGGGGTTCAAAGCACTGAAGCTTTCTTT. Complete variable domain (other parts from reference TRBV5-4 and TRBJ1-1): ETGVTQSPTHLIKTRGQQVTLRCSSQSGHNTVSWYQQALGQGPQFIFQYYREEENGRGNFPPRFSGLQFPNYSSELNVNALELDDSALYLCASTPGGVQSTEAFFGQGTRLTVV.